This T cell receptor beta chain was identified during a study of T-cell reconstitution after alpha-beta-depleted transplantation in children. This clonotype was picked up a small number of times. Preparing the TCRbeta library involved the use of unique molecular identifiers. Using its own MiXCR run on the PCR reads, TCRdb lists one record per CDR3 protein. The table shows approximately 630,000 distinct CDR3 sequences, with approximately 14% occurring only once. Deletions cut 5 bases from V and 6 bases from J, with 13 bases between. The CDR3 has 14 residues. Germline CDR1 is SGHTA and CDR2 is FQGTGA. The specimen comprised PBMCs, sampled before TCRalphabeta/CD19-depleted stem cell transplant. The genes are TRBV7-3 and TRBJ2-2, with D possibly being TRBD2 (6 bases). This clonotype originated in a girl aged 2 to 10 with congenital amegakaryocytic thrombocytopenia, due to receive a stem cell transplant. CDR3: CASSVLPGAGELFF. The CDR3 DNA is TGTGCCAGCAGCGTTCTCCCGGGGGCCGGGGAGCTGTTTTTT.